The next 17 T cell receptor beta chains were all read from a single sample in a study of cytomegalovirus exposure and HLA in healthy donors. A multiplex PCR was run with 60 Vbeta primers and 13 Jbeta primers. The data were produced by immunoSEQ multiplex PCR, yet TCRdb's version contains in-frame clones alone and is incomplete. The sample yields 110,000 or so clones, over 70% seen once. Sequenced: PBMCs. All receptors come from a woman aged 40 to 49 in good health and CMV-seropositive.

V usage is TRBV5-6 and J usage is TRBJ2-1; TRBD1 might be the D (6 bases). V was clipped by 4 bases and J by 7 bases, with 9 bases between them. The germline V gene has CDR1 SGHDT and CDR2 YYEEEE. There are 12 residues in the CDR3. CDR3 coding DNA: TGTGCCAGCAGCCTCGACAGGAATGAGCAGTTCTTC. Its protein product is CASSLDRNEQFF.

This clone occurred once. CDR3 in DNA: TGTGCCAGCAGCCCTAGGGGGGGCACTGAAGCTTTCTTT. It is translated as CASSPRGGTEAFF. The J gene is TRBJ1-1, the V gene TRBV27, with a possible D match to TRBD1 (6 bases). This CDR3 has 13 residues. CDR1 MNHEY and CDR2 SMNVEV come from the germline V gene (reference sequence). Trimming pared 6 bases from V and 4 bases from J, leaving 12 bases between.

The chain recombines TRBV7-3 with TRBJ2-3, with 7 bases matching TRBD2. Germline V lookup: CDR1 SGHTA, CDR2 FQGTGA. The CDR3 has 14 residues. The V segment lost 2 bases and the J segment 4 bases; nucleotides outside the gene matches: 3. The DNA for the CDR3 is TGTGCCAGCAGCTTAGGGCTAGCGGCAGATACGCAGTATTTT. It is translated as CASSLGLAADTQYF.

This rearrangement joins TRBV4-1 to TRBJ2-7; 12 bases match TRBD1. Germline V gene lookup returns CDR1 MGHRA and CDR2 YSYEKL. The V segment lost 5 bases and the J segment 2 bases; nucleotides outside the gene matches: 10. There are 17 residues in the CDR3. The CDR3 is CASSFAAGQGAPYEQYF. The CDR3 DNA follows: TGCGCCAGCAGCTTCGCGGCGGGACAGGGGGCACCCTACGAGCAGTACTTC.

This clone was seen more than once but under ten times. The rearrangement links TRBV7-2 to TRBJ2-1; D not resolved. Germline-derived CDR1 and CDR2 are SGHTA and FQGNSA. The V end was cut by 2 bases, the J end by 6 bases, with 5 bases between. This CDR3 comprises 12 residues. CDR3 residues: CASSLRVNEQFF. The CDR3 coding sequence is TGTGCCAGCAGCTTACGAGTCAATGAGCAGTTCTTC.

The V gene is TRBV7-2, the J gene TRBJ2-7; 7 nucleotides align to TRBD2. Germline assignment: CDR1 SGHTA and CDR2 FQGNSA. Losses at the gene ends were 4 bases for V and 2 bases for J; bases not matched to a gene: 8. The CDR3 spans 15 residues. CDR3: CASSSTGTTPYEQYF. CDR3 nucleotides: TGTGCCAGCAGCTCCACCGGGACTACACCCTACGAGCAGTACTTC.

V gene TRBV18 combines with J gene TRBJ2-3; the match to TRBD1 covers 7 bases. The CDR3 covers 16 residues. V shed 0 bases, J shed 6 bases, and the junction held 9 bases outside the gene matches. CDR1 and CDR2 (germline): KGHSH, LQKENI. CDR3 coding DNA: TGTGCCAGCTCACCACCGGTGGTAGGGGGCTTGGATACGCAGTATTTT. This encodes CASSPPVVGGLDTQYF. Complete variable domain (other parts from reference TRBV18 and TRBJ2-3): NAGVMQNPRHLVRRRGQEARLRCSPMKGHSHVYWYRQLPEEGLKFMVYLQKENIIDESGMPKERFSAEFPKEGPSILRIQQVVRGDSAAYFCASSPPVVGGLDTQYFGPGTRLTVL.

There are a few counts of this clone. V is TRBV9 and J is TRBJ2-1; 7 bases fit TRBD2. Germline lookup yields CDR1 SGDLS and CDR2 YYNGEE. The V gene end was trimmed by 4 bases and the J gene end by 2 bases; junction bases not matched to a gene: 12. This CDR3 spans 17 amino acids. CDR3 DNA sequence: TGTGCCAGCAGCTCCGGGAGGTCGGGGAGGGCCTACAATGAGCAGTTCTTC. It yields the protein CASSSGRSGRAYNEQFF.

This sequence joins TRBV6-1 and TRBJ2-7, with 12 nucleotides matching TRBD2. This CDR3 has 14 residues. Germline CDR1 MNHNS, CDR2 SASEGT. V was clipped by 4 bases and J by 2 bases; unmatched bases: 0. The CDR3 loop is CASSGLAGAYEQYF. As DNA, the CDR3 is TGTGCCAGCAGTGGACTAGCGGGAGCCTACGAGCAGTACTTC.

Written as DNA, the CDR3 is TGTGCCAGCAGCTGGACAGGGGGCCTCGATGAGCAGTTCTTC. This codes for CASSWTGGLDEQFF. The chain has TRBV5-5 and TRBJ2-1, with 11 bases aligning to TRBD1. Germline CDR1 reads SGHKS; CDR2 reads YYEKEE (reference sequence). The CDR3 has 14 amino acids. Trimming cost V 3 bases and J 8 bases; bases outside gene matches: 4.

J is TRBJ2-1 and V is TRBV19, with a tentative D call TRBD2 (5 bases). The CDR3 is 12 amino acids. Germline V gives CDR1 LNHDA, CDR2 SQIVND (reference sequence). Trimming pared 3 bases from V and 12 bases from J, leaving 12 bases between. As DNA, the CDR3 is TGTGCCAGTAGTATGAGCGGTACCAGGCAGTTCTTC. Its translation: CASSMSGTRQFF.

The chain links TRBV18 to TRBJ2-7; 10 nucleotides agree with TRBD2. Germline loops: CDR1 KGHSH, CDR2 LQKENI. This CDR3 spans 16 amino acids. Trimming took 3 bases from V and 0 from J; bases not matched to a gene: 5. The CDR3 coding sequence is TGTGCCAGCTCACCTTCTAGCGGGAGAAGCTCCTACGAGCAGTACTTC. It translates to CASSPSSGRSSYEQYF.

The rearrangement joins TRBV5-1 to TRBJ1-1; 10 bases agree with TRBD1. J was trimmed by 7 bases and V by 4 bases; bases with no gene match: 7. The germline CDR1 and CDR2 sequences are SGHRS and YFSETQ. The CDR3 is 14 residues long. CDR3 sequence (DNA): TGCGCCAGCAGCACGGGACAGGGGACCAGTGAAGCTTTCTTT. Protein sequence: CASSTGQGTSEAFF.

For this clone: At one end the junction does not follow the germline gene, possibly because of a read error. This chain uses TRBV5-4 with TRBJ1-3; D is possibly TRBD1 (5 bases). Looked up from germline, CDR1 is SGHNT and CDR2 is YYREEE (reference sequence). The CDR3 totals 17 residues. This chain's CDR3 is CASSQRHGGRTGNTIYF. The CDR3 DNA reads as TGCGCCAGCAGCCAAAGGCACGGGGGTCGGACTGGAAACACCATATATTTT.

This clone has only one observation. The chain employs TRBV21-1 and TRBJ2-5; the listed D gene, TRBD2, was not tested against the DNA. TRBV21-1 is labeled a pseudogene. The CDR3 has 17 amino acids. CDR3 region: CAIFLAGMRPRWETQYF. For the CDR3, the DNA is TGTGCCATCTTTCTAGCGGGGATGCGCCCAAGATGGGAGACCCAGTACTTC.

The J gene is TRBJ1-2, the V gene TRBV10-3; 7 bases match TRBD1. The germline gives CDR1 ENHRY, CDR2 SYGVKD. Trimming removed 7 bases from V and 5 bases from J; junction bases left unmatched: 4. The CDR3 is 12 amino acids. CDR3 amino acids: CAINPTGYGYTF. CDR3 DNA: TGTGCCATCAATCCGACAGGGTATGGCTACACCTTC.

This rearrangement joins TRBV6-5 to TRBJ2-1, with 9 bases identical to TRBD2. Trimming removed 2 bases from V and 9 bases from J; junction bases left unmatched: 8. This CDR3 comprises 15 residues. Germline V gene data show CDR1 as MNHEY and CDR2 as SVGAGI. This CDR3 is CASSYAAGGALEQFF. As DNA, the CDR3 is TGTGCCAGCAGTTACGCAGCGGGGGGTGCACTTGAGCAGTTCTTC.